This T cell receptor (beta chain) was observed in a study of blood T cell repertoires in COVID-19. As for the study in general: In each case, the material was cDNA or gDNA derived from T cells, B-cell-depleted T cells, or PBMCs.

Trimming cost V 4 bases and J 5 bases, with 16 bases left between them. The CDR3 is 15 residues long. CDR1 SEHNR and CDR2 FQNEAQ come from the germline V gene (reference sequence). Method: immunoSEQ multiplex PCR; TCRdb's copy keeps in-frame clones and lacks some. Here the sample spans around 70,000 clones, approximately 88% being singletons. This clone was detected once. Material for sequencing was peripheral blood. This TCR was sampled from a human donor in a cohort sampled during active COVID-19. The gene calls are TRBV7-9 and TRBJ2-3; TRBD2 might be the D (6 bases). DNA of the CDR3: TGTGCCAGCAGCTGGGTTTCGGGGGTTGGAGATACGCAGTATTTT. This sequence encodes CASSWVSGVGDTQYF.